The entry below describes one T cell receptor beta chain. The antigen is not known. A history of autoimmune disease or systemic immunosuppression excluded patients. This record belongs to a study of OX40 agonist ivuxolimab in advanced cancers. Study summary: Eligibility rules accepted prior anti-PD-1, anti-PD-L1 or anti-CTLA-4 therapy, and around 38% had some.

The protocol was immunoSEQ multiplex PCR, while the TCRdb copy is restricted to in-frame clones and leaves out a portion. The repertoire consists of about 82,000 clones, with around 90% occurring once and the leading ten covering 0.6% to 0.7%. Study outcomes and limitations: At 0.1 to 3.0 mg/kg, CD4+ and CD8+ blood T cells expanded clonally by week 6. Patients who responded partially at 0.1-3.0 mg/kg showed clonal expansion ranking among the lowest.

The material sequenced was CD4+ or CD8+ T cells sorted from blood, taken in a trial of the OX40 agonist ivuxolimab. The receptor was derived from an adult with an advanced solid tumor such as melanoma, head and neck, liver or kidney cancer.

The CDR3 spells CASSQDLRLAGVRDTQYF. The CDR3 DNA follows: TGTGCCAGCAGCCAAGATCTACGTCTAGCGGGAGTGAGAGATACGCAGTATTTT. The chain combines TRBV4-2 with TRBJ2-3, with 10 bases fitting TRBD2. Germline CDR1 and CDR2: LGHNA and YNFKEQ. With 0 bases clipped from V and 5 bases from J, the junction kept 11 bases outside the gene matches. The CDR3 extends over 18 amino acids.